The 27 T cell receptor beta chains below were found in one sample sequenced in a study of read filtering for tumor transcriptome and immune sequencing. Molecular barcoded adaptors covering alpha/delta and beta/gamma chains were used on roughly 370 ng RNA. MiXCR, run by TCRdb on the reads, gives a single entry per CDR3 protein. The repertoire has tens of thousands of distinct CDR3 sequences, roughly an eighth of them found once; the top ten carry 5.5% to 8%. Sequencing was carried out using a population of CD138-negative cells sorted from bone marrow. These receptors all stem from a donor aged 40 or over with multiple myeloma.

This clonotype showed up many times. This sequence joins TRBV7-2 and TRBJ2-3; D is ambiguous. This CDR3 region has 17 residues. Germline CDR1 and CDR2: SGHTA and FQGNSA. Trimming removed 1 base at V and 1 base at J, with 15 bases between. DNA for the CDR3: TGTGCCAGCAGCTTAGTTAGAGACGTAGGTGGCACAGATACGCAGTATTTT. Amino acid sequence: CASSLVRDVGGTDTQYF.

By its share, this clonotype is medium-sized (0.01 to 0.1%). This CDR3 reads CASRRGNEQFF. CDR3 sequence (DNA): TGTGCCAGCAGACGGGGGAACGAGCAGTTCTTC. The chain employs TRBV11-2 and TRBJ2-1; possibly TRBD2 for D (6 bases). This CDR3 spans 11 amino acids. Germline CDR1 and CDR2: SGHAT and FQNNGV. Trimming removed 6 bases from V and 10 bases from J, with 10 bases in between.

The table lists this clonotype with many counts. The V call is TRBV5-1, the J call TRBJ2-5; 7 bases match TRBD1. The length of the CDR3 is 14 residues. CDR1 is SGHRS and CDR2 is YFSETQ in the germline V gene. J was trimmed by 5 bases and V by 1 base; bases with no gene match: 5. CDR3 region: CASSLSKTGETQYF. In DNA form, the CDR3 reads TGCGCCAGCAGCTTGTCCAAGACAGGGGAGACCCAGTACTTC.

The V and J genes are TRBV6-1 and TRBJ2-3; D ambiguous. Trimming removed 1 base from V and 4 bases from J, with 12 bases in between. CDR3 length equals 15 residues. Germline assignment: CDR1 MNHNS and CDR2 SASEGT. CDR3 nucleotides: TGTGCCAGCAGTGAAGTAGGCAGAATCGCAGATACGCAGTATTTT. This translates into CASSEVGRIADTQYF.

The chain is built from TRBV25-1 and TRBJ2-1, with D perhaps assigned TRBD1 or TRBD2 (7 bases each). Trimming shortened V by 5 bases and J by 2 bases, and 19 bases separated the two germline ends. Germline V gives CDR1 MGHDK, CDR2 SYGVNS. This CDR3 is built from 17 residues. CDR3 sequence (DNA): TGTGCCAGCAGTACGCAACTGACAGGGACTACCTACAATGAGCAGTTCTTC. Translated, it gives CASSTQLTGTTYNEQFF.

This clonotype was recorded once. With a far larger clone one base away, a read error is the likely cause. V is TRBV12-3 or TRBV12-4 and J is TRBJ1-5, with TRBD1 as a possible D gene (5 bases). The CDR3 is made up of 15 amino acids. The DNA for the CDR3 is TGTGCCAGCGGTTTAAGGACCGGGGGGAACCAGCCCCAGCATTTT. As protein: CASGLRTGGNQPQHF.

The genes are TRBV29-1 and TRBJ1-1; possible D gene TRBD1, 6 bases. CDR1 and CDR2 from the germline V gene are SQVTM and ANQGSEA. The CDR3 covers 13 residues. Trimming stripped 4 bases from V and 1 base from J, with 10 bases between. The CDR3 here is CSVGGLRNTEAFF. CDR3 nucleotides: TGCAGCGTTGGGGGGCTTAGGAACACTGAAGCTTTCTTT.

This clonotype has more than one count but fewer than ten. A much larger clonotype is one base distant, so this may be a read error. The CDR3 spells CASSSRPVRTVGQFF. As DNA, the CDR3 is TGTGCCAGCAGCTCGCGCCCGGTAAGGACAGTAGGGCAGTTCTTC. The chain employs TRBV9 and TRBJ2-1; D might be TRBD1 (6 bases). This CDR3 comprises 15 residues. Germline V gene lookup returns CDR1 SGDLS and CDR2 YYNGEE. V was trimmed by 4 bases and J by 12 bases, leaving 23 bases between them.

This clonotype was seen at least ten times. The J gene is TRBJ2-3, the V gene TRBV2, with 12 nucleotides matching TRBD2. V was clipped by 5 bases and J by 3 bases; unmatched bases: 6. The CDR3 consists of 16 residues. CDR1 SNHLY and CDR2 FYNNEI come from the germline V gene. CDR3 coding DNA: TGTGCCAGCAGTAAACGGACTAGCGGGATTACAGATACGCAGTATTTT. Translating gives CASSKRTSGITDTQYF.

This clonotype was seen ten or more times. V is TRBV6-2 or TRBV6-3 and J is TRBJ2-2; 13 nucleotides match TRBD2. This CDR3 is 17 amino acids long. CDR1 and CDR2 from the germline V gene are MNHEY and SVGEGT. J gave up 5 bases and V 6 bases, and 9 bases lay outside the gene matches. The CDR3 reads CASSRAGLAGLTGELFF. The DNA for the CDR3 is TGTGCCAGCAGCAGGGCGGGACTAGCGGGATTAACCGGGGAGCTGTTTTTT.

This clonotype was counted at least ten times. V gene TRBV19 combines with J gene TRBJ2-3, with D perhaps matching TRBD1 (6 bases). From germline, CDR1 is LNHDA and CDR2 SQIVND (reference sequence). This CDR3 comprises 15 residues. The V gene lost 10 bases and the J gene lost 0 bases, with 17 bases spanning the gap. DNA of the CDR3: TGTGCCACTAAGAGGGGACATGCTAGCACAGATACGCAGTATTTT. Protein: CATKRGHASTDTQYF.

This clonotype appeared many times. The rearrangement links TRBV20-1 to TRBJ2-3; tentative D call: TRBD2 (7 bases). The CDR3 extends over 17 amino acids. Trimming stripped 3 bases from V and 2 bases from J, with 21 bases between. Germline-derived CDR1 and CDR2 are DFQATT and SNEGSKA (reference sequence). The DNA of the CDR3 is TGCAGTGCTAGGGACGACTCTAGGGGGGGGCACACAGATACGCAGTATTTT. It codes for CSARDDSRGGHTDTQYF.

This clonotype occurred many times. This rearrangement joins TRBV12-3 or TRBV12-4 to TRBJ2-1; 14 bases match TRBD2. Trimming at V came to 5 bases and at J to 9 bases, leaving 15 bases not matched to a gene. The CDR3 sequence is 18 residues long. The DNA of the CDR3 is TGTGCCAGCAGTAAAACGGGACTAGCGGGAGTTCTTAAGGGTGAGCAGTTCTTC. This sequence encodes CASSKTGLAGVLKGEQFF.

In this sample, this clonotype turned up many times. The V gene is TRBV3-1, the J gene TRBJ2-7; TRBD2 matches at 7 bases. J lost 3 bases, V lost 0 bases, and 2 bases had no gene match. The CDR3 spans 14 residues. Germline CDR1 LGHDT, CDR2 YNNKEL (reference sequence). CDR3 bases: TGTGCCAGCAGCCAAGATCAGCGGGGCTACGAGCAGTACTTC. This encodes CASSQDQRGYEQYF.

Regarding this clonotype: Given a much more abundant clone one base away, this may be a read error. CDR3 sequence reads: CATAYLNTGELSF. The CDR3 DNA reads as TGTGCCACCGCCTACTTGAACACCGGGGAGCTGTCTTTT. The rearrangement links TRBV24-1 to TRBJ2-2, with D maybe TRBD2 (5 bases). The CDR3 loop spans 13 amino acids. Germline V lookup: CDR1 KGHDR, CDR2 SFDVKD.

A few counts support this clonotype. Being one base from a much bigger clone, this may be a read error. The chain employs TRBV4-1 and TRBJ1-1; the D is unclear. The CDR3 contains 13 residues. CDR1 is MGHRA, CDR2 YSYEKL, per germline. Trimming took 6 bases from V and 5 from J, leaving 13 bases between them. For the CDR3, the DNA is TGCGCCAGCAGTCACTTCGGAGTAACTGAAGCTTTCTTT. It yields the protein CASSHFGVTEAFF.

This clonotype was observed at least ten times. The rearrangement joins TRBV20-1 to TRBJ2-2; no clear D gene. Germline V gives CDR1 DFQATT, CDR2 SNEGSKA (reference sequence). V lost 5 bases and J lost 0, with 13 bases in between. The CDR3 is 15 residues long. The CDR3 DNA reads as TGCAGTGCTCTCGGGTCAGAAGCGAACACCGGGGAGCTGTTTTTT. This sequence encodes CSALGSEANTGELFF.

Concerning this clonotype: This probably arose from a read error, given a far larger clone one base away. The J gene is TRBJ2-1, the V gene TRBV11-2; D unresolved. The CDR3 runs 13 residues. From germline, CDR1 is SGHAT and CDR2 FQNNGV. The CDR3 protein is CASSRSRSNELFF. For the CDR3, the DNA is TGTGCCAGCAGTCGGTCCAGGAGCAATGAGCTGTTCTTC. The full variable domain, with the rest looked up from reference TRBV11-2 and TRBJ2-1, is EAGVAQSPRYKIIEKRQSVAFWCNPISGHATLYWYQQILGQGPKLLIQFQNNGVVDDSQLPKDRFSAERLKGVDSTLKIQPAKLEDSAVYLCASSRSRSNELFFGPGTRLTVL.

The chain combines TRBV28 with TRBJ2-7, with 11 positions matching TRBD2. Per the germline V gene, CDR1 is MDHEN and CDR2 is SYDVKM. V trimming: 8 bases; J trimming: 4 bases; junction bases outside the gene matches: 4. The CDR3 runs to 13 residues. The DNA of the CDR3 is TGTGCCAGCGGTACTAGCGGGAGTTACGAGCAGTACTTC. The encoded protein is CASGTSGSYEQYF.

This clonotype was seen at least ten times. The rearrangement links TRBV29-1 to TRBJ2-1, with D possibly TRBD2 on 6 matching bases. V dropped 3 bases and J dropped 13 bases, with 16 bases sitting between them. The CDR3 has 12 amino acids. Looked up from germline, CDR1 is SQVTM and CDR2 is ANQGSEA. CDR3 in DNA: TGCAGCGTTGATGGTGTTCGGGAGCTCCAGTTCTTC. This codes for CSVDGVRELQFF.

This clonotype has ten or more counts. The V gene is TRBV6-1, the J gene TRBJ2-1; D gene unclear. Germline-derived CDR1 and CDR2 are MNHNS and SASEGT. Trimming left V 7 bases short and J 0 bases short, with 4 bases between. The CDR3 sequence is 12 residues long. The CDR3 region has the DNA TGTGCCAGCAAGGCCTCCTACAATGAGCAGTTCTTC. This encodes CASKASYNEQFF.

As for this clonotype: A read error is possible here, since a much larger clone lies one base away. The chain recombines TRBV5-1 with TRBJ2-1; D may be TRBD1 or TRBD2 (5 bases each). The CDR3 covers 18 residues. Germline values: CDR1 SGHRS, CDR2 YFSETQ. The CDR3 loop is CASSQRMLGVRTYSEQFF. The CDR3 DNA follows: TGCGCCAGCAGCCAACGGATGTTGGGGGTCCGAACCTACAGTGAGCAGTTCTTC.

The chain has TRBV5-1 and TRBJ2-4, with D perhaps matching TRBD1 or TRBD2 (6 bases each). The CDR3 totals 17 residues. CDR1 SGHRS and CDR2 YFSETQ come from the germline V gene. V was clipped by 4 bases and J by 2 bases, with 19 bases between them. The CDR3, as DNA: TGCGCCAGCAGCCCCCTCTTCCGGGGGCAATCCAAAAACATTCAGTACTTC. Its protein is CASSPLFRGQSKNIQYF. Together with reference TRBV5-1 and TRBJ2-4, the CDR3 gives the full variable domain: KAGVTQTPRYLIKTRGQQVTLSCSPISGHRSVSWYQQTPGQGLQFLFEYFSETQRNKGNFPGRFSGRQFSNSRSEMNVSTLELGDSALYLCASSPLFRGQSKNIQYFGAGTRLSVL.

This clonotype was seen repeatedly, ten times or more. The chain uses TRBV11-1 and TRBJ2-2; TRBD1 might be the D (5 bases). This CDR3 contains 15 residues. Per the germline V gene, CDR1 is SGHAT and CDR2 is FQDESV (reference sequence). Trimming removed 2 bases at V and 5 bases at J, with 12 bases between. CDR3 sequence reads: CASSLFGQSTGELFF. Here the CDR3 DNA reads TGTGCCAGCAGCTTATTTGGACAATCTACCGGGGAGCTGTTTTTT. The full variable domain, with the rest looked up from reference TRBV11-1 and TRBJ2-2, is EAEVAQSPRYKITEKSQAVAFWCDPISGHATLYWYRQILGQGPELLVQFQDESVVDDSQLPKDRFSAERLKGVDSTLKIQPAELGDSAMYLCASSLFGQSTGELFFGEGSRLTVL.

This clonotype appeared a few times. Possible read error: a much larger clone is one base away. The gene calls are TRBV23-1 and TRBJ2-7; the match to TRBD2 covers 7 bases. TRBV23-1 is flagged as an ORF with uncertain function. With 3 bases clipped from V and 5 bases from J, the junction kept 10 bases outside the gene matches. This CDR3 spans 15 amino acids. The CDR3 sequence: CASSQRRRGSHEQYF. CDR3 nucleotide sequence: TGCGCCAGCAGTCAGCGTCGGCGGGGGAGCCACGAGCAGTACTTC.

For this clonotype: Possible read error: a much larger clone is one base away. J is TRBJ2-5 and V is TRBV2; D gene unclear. Germline values: CDR1 SNHLY, CDR2 FYNNEI. The CDR3 loop spans 14 amino acids. V lost 7 bases and J 2 bases, leaving 14 bases between the germline ends. CDR3 coding DNA: TGTGCCAGCAAGATGATCGCCACGCAAGAGACCCAGTACTTC. Residues: CASKMIATQETQYF.

Many counts were recorded for this clonotype. It may be a read error: a sequence one base away is much more abundant. V gene TRBV7-9 combines with J gene TRBJ2-5; no reliable D call. This CDR3 is built from 11 residues. Germline CDR1 is SEHNR and CDR2 is FQNEAQ (reference sequence). The CDR3 loop is CASSLQDTQYF. In DNA, the CDR3 is TGTGCCAGCAGCTTACAAGATACCCAGTACTTC.